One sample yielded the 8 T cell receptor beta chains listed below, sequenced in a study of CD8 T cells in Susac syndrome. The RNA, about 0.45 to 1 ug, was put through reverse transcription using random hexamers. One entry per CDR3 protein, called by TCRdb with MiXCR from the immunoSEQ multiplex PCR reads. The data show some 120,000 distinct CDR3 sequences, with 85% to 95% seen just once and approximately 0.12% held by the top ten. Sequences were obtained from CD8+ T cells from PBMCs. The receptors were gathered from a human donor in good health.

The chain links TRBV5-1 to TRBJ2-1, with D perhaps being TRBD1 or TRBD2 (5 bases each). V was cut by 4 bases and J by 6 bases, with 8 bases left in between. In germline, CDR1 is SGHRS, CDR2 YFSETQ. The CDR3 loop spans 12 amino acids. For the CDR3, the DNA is TGCGCCAGCAGCGCAGGGAGCAATGAGCAGTTCTTC. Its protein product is CASSAGSNEQFF.

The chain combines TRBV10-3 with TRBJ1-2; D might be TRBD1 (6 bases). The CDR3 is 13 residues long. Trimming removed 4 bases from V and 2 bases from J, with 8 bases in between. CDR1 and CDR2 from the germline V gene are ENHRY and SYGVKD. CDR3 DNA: TGTGCCATCAGTGGTGACAGGAACTATGGCTACACCTTC. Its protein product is CAISGDRNYGYTF.

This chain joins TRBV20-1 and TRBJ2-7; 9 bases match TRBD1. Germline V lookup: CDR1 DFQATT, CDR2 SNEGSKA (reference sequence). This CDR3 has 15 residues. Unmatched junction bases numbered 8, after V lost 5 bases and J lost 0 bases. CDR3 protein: CSAEPPGQGSYEQYF. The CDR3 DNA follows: TGCAGTGCTGAACCTCCGGGACAGGGCTCCTACGAGCAGTACTTC.

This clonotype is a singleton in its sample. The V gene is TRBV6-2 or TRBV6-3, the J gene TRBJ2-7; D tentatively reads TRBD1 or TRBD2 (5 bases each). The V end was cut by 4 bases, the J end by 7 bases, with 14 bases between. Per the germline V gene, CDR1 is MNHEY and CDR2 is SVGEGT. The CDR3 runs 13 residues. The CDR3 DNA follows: TGTGCCAGCAGTTCCCAGGGACCTAGAGAGCAGTACTTC. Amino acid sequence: CASSSQGPREQYF.

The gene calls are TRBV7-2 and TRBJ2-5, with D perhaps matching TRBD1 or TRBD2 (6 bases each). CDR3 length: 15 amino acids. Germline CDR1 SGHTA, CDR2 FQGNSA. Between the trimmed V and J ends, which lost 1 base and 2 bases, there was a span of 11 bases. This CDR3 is CASSLGWRGQETQYF. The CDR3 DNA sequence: TGTGCCAGCAGCTTAGGATGGAGGGGGCAAGAGACCCAGTACTTC.

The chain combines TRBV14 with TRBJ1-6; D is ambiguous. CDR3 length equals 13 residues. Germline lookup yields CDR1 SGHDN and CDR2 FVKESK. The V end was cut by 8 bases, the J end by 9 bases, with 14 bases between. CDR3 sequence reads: CASQLLASSPLHF. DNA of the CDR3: TGTGCCAGCCAACTTTTAGCATCTTCACCCCTCCACTTT.

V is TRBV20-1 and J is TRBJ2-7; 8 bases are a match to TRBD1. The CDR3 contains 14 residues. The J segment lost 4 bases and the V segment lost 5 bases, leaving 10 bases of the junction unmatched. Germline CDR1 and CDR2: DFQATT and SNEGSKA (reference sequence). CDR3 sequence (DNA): TGCAGTGCTCTAACCGGGACAGGAGTATACGAGCAGTACTTC. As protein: CSALTGTGVYEQYF.

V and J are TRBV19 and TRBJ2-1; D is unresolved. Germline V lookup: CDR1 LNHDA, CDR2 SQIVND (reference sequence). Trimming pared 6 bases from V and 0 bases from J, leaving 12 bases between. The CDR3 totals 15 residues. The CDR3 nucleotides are TGTGCCAGTAGCCCTGACTCGAGCTCCTACAATGAGCAGTTCTTC. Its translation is CASSPDSSSYNEQFF.